The rows below give T cell receptor beta chains drawn from one sample of a study of T cells in Graves' hyperthyroidism and ophthalmopathy. TCRdb itself ran the multiplex PCR reads through MiXCR, one entry per CDR3 protein. The sample comprises more than 500,000 distinct CDR3 sequences, around 42% of which are singletons, and 19% rests with the top ten. Sequences were obtained from peripheral blood or thyroid tissue (not recorded which). The receptors originated from an adult woman with Graves' disease, either hyperthyroidism or ophthalmopathy (not recorded which). CDR3s include the opening cysteine and the closing phenylalanine or tryptophan. D genes are given only for firm matches. Some rows have no size entry. The others give once, few or many, or a class for an expanded clone.

length,D,size,J,V,DNA,CDR3
15,TRBD1,once,TRBJ2-7,TRBV5-1,TGCGCCAGCAGCCTCGATCCGGGACAGTTCTACGAGCAGTACTTC,CASSLDPGQFYEQYF
15,NA,many,TRBJ1-2,TRBV6-5,TGTGCCAGCAGGACCCGACCTGAGGGAGCCTATGGCTACACCTTC,CASRTRPEGAYGYTF
13,NA,once,TRBJ1-1,TRBV29-1,TGCAGCGTATCGGGAGGCGGAGATAATGAAGCTTTCTTT,CSVSGGGDNEAFF
14,TRBD1,many,TRBJ2-5,TRBV7-2,TGTGCCAGCAGCTGGCAGGGGGCGCGGGAGACCCAGTACTTC,CASSWQGARETQYF
8,NA,NA,TRBJ2-6,TRBV15,TGTGCCACAGCGGTCCTGACTTTC,CATAVLTF
14,TRBD1,NA,TRBJ1-4,TRBV24-1,TGTGCCACCAGTCAAGGGACAGGGTTTGAAAAACTGTTTTTT,CATSQGTGFEKLFF
14,NA,many,TRBJ1-6,TRBV9,TGTGCCAGCAGCGCCGGACAGTATAATTCACCCCTCCACTTT,CASSAGQYNSPLHF
17,TRBD2,many,TRBJ2-7,TRBV12-3/TRBV12-4,TGTGCCAGCAGTTTAGTTCATTCGGGGAGGGCCGGCGACGAGCAGTACTTC,CASSLVHSGRAGDEQYF
10,NA,NA,TRBJ2-1,TRBV29-1,TGCAGCGTCATCAGGGGTGAGCAGTTCTTC,CSVIRGEQFF
15,TRBD2,NA,TRBJ2-5,TRBV10-3,TGTGCCATCCGGGGGACTAGCGGGATGATGGAGACCCAGTACTTC,CAIRGTSGMMETQYF
14,TRBD1,NA,TRBJ1-1,TRBV15,TGTGCCACCAGCAGCGTACGACAGGGGGGACAAGCTTTCTTT,CATSSVRQGGQAFF
14,TRBD1,NA,TRBJ2-7,TRBV7-2,TGTGCCAGTAAGGGACAGGGGGCGTCGGACGAGCAGTACTTC,CASKGQGASDEQYF
11,NA,NA,TRBJ2-7,TRBV6-1,TGTGCCAGCAGTGAAGCGAGCGAGCAGTACTTC,CASSEASEQYF
15,NA,many,TRBJ1-6,TRBV7-9,TGTGCCAGCAGCTCCCAAGGGAACTCTAATTCACCCCTCCACTTT,CASSSQGNSNSPLHF
12,NA,many,TRBJ1-1,TRBV6-5,TGTGCCACCTCCCGGAAGGGAGCCCAAGCTTTCTTT,CATSRKGAQAFF
11,NA,NA,TRBJ2-5,TRBV20-1,TGCAGCGCTACTGGGTCGGAGACCCAGTACTTC,CSATGSETQYF
12,NA,many,TRBJ1-4,TRBV9,TGTGCCAGCTCGGGAACCAATGAAAAACTGTTTTTT,CASSGTNEKLFF
14,TRBD1,NA,TRBJ1-1,TRBV10-3,TGTGCCATCAGTGATGGGCAGGGGGCCACTGAAGCTTTCTTT,CAISDGQGATEAFF
15,NA,NA,TRBJ1-6,TRBV7-8,TGTGCCAGCAGCTTAGTAGGAGGAACGGGATCACCCCTCCACTTT,CASSLVGGTGSPLHF
13,NA,NA,TRBJ1-1,TRBV29-1,TGCAGCGTTGCAAGGGTCAGAGGCACTGAAGCTTTCTTT,CSVARVRGTEAFF
17,NA,NA,TRBJ2-1,TRBV9,TGTGCCAGCAGCGTAGCAGGGAGCAGGGTCTCCCACAATGAGCAGTTCTTC,CASSVAGSRVSHNEQFF
16,TRBD1,NA,TRBJ1-1,TRBV5-1,TGCGCCAGCAGCCATGGGACAGGGGGCGCGAGAACTGAAGCTTTCTTT,CASSHGTGGARTEAFF
13,TRBD2,NA,TRBJ2-5,TRBV30,TGTGCCTGGGGTAGCGGGAGAGGGGTGACCCAGTACTTC,CAWGSGRGVTQYF
14,TRBD1,few,TRBJ2-7,TRBV12-3/TRBV12-4,TGTGCCAGCAGGCAGACAGGGGCCCACTACGAGCAGTACTTC,CASRQTGAHYEQYF
12,NA,many,TRBJ1-6,TRBV5-5,TGTGCCAGCAGCCCGATGACGGAAGTCCTCCACTTT,CASSPMTEVLHF
14,NA,NA,TRBJ1-1,TRBV28,TGTGCCAGCAGTCCCGAGGTGGCAACAACTGAAGCTTTCTTT,CASSPEVATTEAFF
18,NA,many,TRBJ2-6,TRBV9,TGTGCCAGCAGCCCTATCCACAGCCAGCCCTCTGGGGCCAACGTCCTGACTTTC,CASSPIHSQPSGANVLTF
15,NA,NA,TRBJ2-5,TRBV2,TGTGCCAGCCGAAGAAGGAGGGATGGTAATCAGCCCCAGTACTTC,CASRRRRDGNQPQYF
14,NA,NA,TRBJ2-2,TRBV9,TGTGCCAGCAGCGTAGGGATTGGAATCGGGGAGCTGTTTTTT,CASSVGIGIGELFF
13,NA,NA,TRBJ1-5,TRBV11-2,TGTGCCAGCAGCTTCGCGACTAGCGGGCCCCAGCATTTT,CASSFATSGPQHF
16,NA,NA,TRBJ1-5,TRBV7-8,TGTGCCAGCAGCCTATACCGGAGGGGACCTACTCAGCCCCAGCATTTT,CASSLYRRGPTQPQHF
15,NA,NA,TRBJ1-1,TRBV5-4,TGTGCCAGCAGCTTACCCTTGGGGGGGAACACTGAAGCTTTCTTT,CASSLPLGGNTEAFF
14,TRBD1,few,TRBJ1-1,TRBV12-3/TRBV12-4,TGTGCCAGCAGTCTCGGACAGGGTTGGACTGAAGCTTTCTTT,CASSLGQGWTEAFF
16,NA,NA,TRBJ2-7,TRBV15,TGTGCCACCAGCAGCTTGGAGGGAATAGAGTCCTACGAGCAGTACTTC,CATSSLEGIESYEQYF
14,NA,NA,TRBJ1-1,TRBV7-9,TGTGCCAGCAGCTTAGATCAGATGGACACTGAAGCTTTCTTT,CASSLDQMDTEAFF
15,NA,NA,TRBJ2-2,TRBV5-1,TGCGCCAGCAGCCTACAGGGCGGGGACACCGGGGAGCTGTTTTTT,CASSLQGGDTGELFF
13,NA,NA,TRBJ1-2,TRBV11-3,TGTGCCAGCAGCCGGGGTGGGTCGCGTGGCTACACCTTC,CASSRGGSRGYTF
15,NA,many,TRBJ1-5,TRBV15,TGTGCCACCAGCAGCCCAGAGACGGTAAATCAGCCCCAGCATTTT,CATSSPETVNQPQHF
16,NA,many,TRBJ1-5,TRBV7-8,TGTGCCAGCAGCTGGAGGGGGGGGACTAGCAATCAGCCCCAGCATTTT,CASSWRGGTSNQPQHF
10,NA,NA,TRBJ2-5,TRBV20-1,TGCAGTGCAAGGCAGGAGAATCAGTACTTC,CSARQENQYF
14,NA,many,TRBJ2-7,TRBV13,TGTGCCAGCAGCTTTGCCGGGACCTCCTACGAGCAGTACTTC,CASSFAGTSYEQYF
16,NA,many,TRBJ1-5,TRBV6-1,TGTGCCAGCAGTGAATGGAAGGGAGGGTTAAATCAGCCCCAGCATTTT,CASSEWKGGLNQPQHF
13,NA,NA,TRBJ2-7,TRBV29-1,TGCAGCTTGGGAGCCGGAGGGATCTACGAGCAGTACTTC,CSLGAGGIYEQYF
16,NA,NA,TRBJ2-6,TRBV10-3,TGTGCCATCAGAAGGGGAGTCCCCTCTGGGGCCAACGTCCTGACTTTC,CAIRRGVPSGANVLTF
11,NA,NA,TRBJ1-1,TRBV20-1,TGCAGTGCTAGAGTGACAGGAGAAGCTTTCTTT,CSARVTGEAFF
13,NA,many,TRBJ1-6,TRBV13,TGTGCCAGCAGCGACACGAGGAATTCACCCCTCCACTTT,CASSDTRNSPLHF
14,NA,many,TRBJ1-2,TRBV20-1,TGCAGTGCTAGAGGGGCCCGGGTCGGGAATGGCTACACCTTC,CSARGARVGNGYTF
16,TRBD2,many,TRBJ2-5,TRBV6-1,TGTGCCAGCAGTGACCACGGCGGGAGGGCCCAAGAGACCCAGTACTTC,CASSDHGGRAQETQYF
14,NA,NA,TRBJ1-1,TRBV12-3/TRBV12-4,TGTGCCAGCAGCCGAGGAGGGGATCGGACTGAAGCTTTCTTT,CASSRGGDRTEAFF
13,NA,NA,TRBJ1-1,TRBV7-2,TGTGCCAGCAGCTTGGAGGGTGCGAGTGAAGCTTTCTTT,CASSLEGASEAFF
14,TRBD1,many,TRBJ2-5,TRBV20-1,TGCAGTGCTACGGACAGGGGGCGCGGGGAGACCCAGTACTTC,CSATDRGRGETQYF
13,TRBD1,many,TRBJ1-5,TRBV28,TGTGCCAGCCGGTGGACAGGTGGTCAGCCCCAGCATTTT,CASRWTGGQPQHF
13,TRBD2,few,TRBJ2-1,TRBV10-3,TGTGCCATCGGCGGGAGCTCCTACAATGAGCAGTTCTTC,CAIGGSSYNEQFF
16,NA,NA,TRBJ1-2,TRBV4-1,TGCGCCAGCAGCCGCTCGCCGGCGGGGGGTACGGGGGGCTACACCTTC,CASSRSPAGGTGGYTF
14,NA,once,TRBJ2-3,TRBV5-1,TGCGCCAGCAAGACTACTTCTGGCCCAGATACGCAGTATTTT,CASKTTSGPDTQYF